Listed below are T cell receptor beta chains from one sample, sequenced in a study of blood T cell repertoires in COVID-19. Sequenced by immunoSEQ multiplex PCR; TCRdb stores in-frame clones only, minus some. The sample consists of around 150,000 clones, roughly 73% of them appearing once. Sequencing was performed on peripheral blood. The origin of the receptors is a woman aged 45-65 years with active or convalescent COVID-19. Each CDR3 is given with its conserved first and last residue. The D gene is left open where the match is weak. Expanded clones are given a class, and other clones once, few, many or no size at all.

TRBD2	-	TRBV9	TRBJ2-2	CASSVGLAPGELFF	TGTGCCAGCAGCGTGGGACTAGCGCCCGGGGAGCTGTTTTTT
-	-	TRBV18	TRBJ2-3	CASSPETFTDTQYF	TGTGCCAGCTCCCCGGAGACCTTCACAGATACGCAGTATTTT
-	-	TRBV20-1	TRBJ2-1	CSAQFLRELFF	TGCAGTGCTCAGTTCCTCCGGGAGTTGTTCTTC
-	-	TRBV6-6	TRBJ1-4	CASSQDSPNEKLFF	TGTGCCAGCAGTCAGGACAGTCCCAATGAAAAACTGTTTTTT
TRBD1	-	TRBV2	TRBJ2-5	CASGIDRASETQYF	TGTGCCAGCGGGATAGACAGGGCCTCGGAGACCCAGTACTTC
-	once	TRBV28	TRBJ2-5	CASSLPSKRETQYF	TGTGCCAGCAGTTTACCCTCTAAGAGGGAGACCCAGTACTTC
-	-	TRBV28	TRBJ1-5	CASTPGAGVQPQHF	TGTGCCAGCACCCCAGGGGCAGGGGTTCAGCCCCAGCATTTT
-	-	TRBV30	TRBJ1-1	CAWTRTGNTEAFF	TGTGCCTGGACTAGAACAGGGAACACTGAAGCTTTCTTT
-	-	TRBV7-2	TRBJ1-1	CASSSRWANTEAFF	TGTGCCAGCAGCTCCCGGTGGGCGAACACTGAAGCTTTCTTT
-	-	TRBV21-1	TRBJ1-4	CASSMRQPTNEKLFF	TGTGCCAGCAGCATGCGACAGCCAACTAATGAAAAACTGTTTTTT
-	-	TRBV28	TRBJ1-4	CASSTAIRVKTVF	TGTGCCAGCAGTACTGCGATCCGGGTGAAAACTGTTTTT
TRBD1	-	TRBV5-1	TRBJ1-2	CASSSGQTNYGYTF	TGCGCCAGCAGCTCGGGACAGACAAACTATGGCTACACCTTC
-	-	TRBV10-3	TRBJ1-2	CAISETGDHYGYTF	TGTGCCATCAGTGAGACGGGGGACCATTATGGCTACACCTTC
TRBD2	once	TRBV5-5	TRBJ2-5	CASSLTSGRKETQYF	TGTGCCAGCAGCTTGACTAGCGGGAGAAAAGAGACCCAGTACTTC
TRBD1	-	TRBV7-9	TRBJ1-5	CASSQGDQPQHF	TGTGCCAGCAGCCAGGGGGATCAGCCCCAGCATTTT
-	-	TRBV7-9	TRBJ2-5	CASSLAGVVQETQYF	TGTGCCAGCAGCTTAGCAGGGGTGGTCCAAGAGACCCAGTACTTC
-	-	TRBV19	TRBJ1-1	CASTPDGRRTEAFF	TGTGCCAGTACGCCAGACGGAAGGCGGACTGAAGCTTTCTTT
TRBD1	-	TRBV14	TRBJ1-4	CASSHSTYRGEKLFF	TGTGCCAGCAGCCACTCAACTTACAGGGGGGAAAAACTGTTTTTT
-	-	TRBV24-1	TRBJ1-2	CATSDVDGYTF	TGTGCCACCAGTGACGTCGATGGCTACACCTTC
-	-	TRBV7-9	TRBJ1-5	CASSALGGTGNQPQHF	TGTGCCAGCAGCGCGCTAGGGGGTACCGGCAATCAGCCCCAGCATTTT
-	few	TRBV21-1	TRBJ2-7	CASSKARVPYEQYF	TGTGCCAGCAGCAAAGCCAGGGTCCCCTACGAGCAGTACTTC
-	-	TRBV7-9	TRBJ1-2	CASRPLQEPYGYTF	TGTGCCAGCAGACCGCTACAGGAGCCCTATGGCTACACCTTC